This T cell receptor beta chain was sequenced during a study of early stage breast cancer tumors. The length of the CDR3 is 15 residues. Germline CDR1 is SNHLY and CDR2 is FYNNEI. Trimming pared 3 bases from V and 1 base from J, leaving 11 bases between. Blood replicates held 0.5 ug DNA, tumor or normal breast roughly 1.5 ug, two each. The protocol was immunoSEQ multiplex PCR, while the TCRdb copy is restricted to in-frame clones and leaves out a portion. Seen here are about 50,000 clones, over 75% observed once, and the top ten hold roughly 3.4%. The V call is TRBV2, the J call TRBJ2-3; no clear D. The source material was blood. This TCR derives from a person in their 40s with breast cancer. The CDR3 reads CASSDRVPGTDTQYF. The DNA for the CDR3 is TGTGCCAGCAGTGACCGGGTGCCCGGCACAGATACGCAGTATTTT.